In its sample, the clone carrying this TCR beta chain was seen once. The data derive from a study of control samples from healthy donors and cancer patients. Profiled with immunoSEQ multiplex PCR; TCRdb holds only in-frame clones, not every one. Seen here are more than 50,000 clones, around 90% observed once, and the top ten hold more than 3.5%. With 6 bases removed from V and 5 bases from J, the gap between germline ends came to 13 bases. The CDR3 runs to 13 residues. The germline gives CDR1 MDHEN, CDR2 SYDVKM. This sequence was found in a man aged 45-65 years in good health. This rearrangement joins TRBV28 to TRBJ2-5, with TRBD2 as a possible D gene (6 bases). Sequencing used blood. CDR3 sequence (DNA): TGTGCCAGCAGACCGACTAGTAGGGAGACCCAGTACTTC. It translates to CASRPTSRETQYF.